This is a list of T cell receptor beta chains from one sample in a study of blood T cell repertoires in COVID-19. Data came from immunoSEQ multiplex PCR; TCRdb stores just in-frame clones and leaves some out. The sample carries 200,000 to 300,000 clones, over 90% recorded once. Sequences were obtained from peripheral blood. These receptors all stem from a young man with COVID-19, enrolled during active disease. The CDR3 runs from the conserved cysteine through the conserved F or W. The D gene is left open where the match is weak. Expanded clones are given a class, and other clones once, few, many or no size at all.

d_call,j_call,v_call,clone_size,cdr3_length,cdr3_aa,cdr3_nt
-,TRBJ1-5,TRBV5-1,-,16,CASSLDGRGSNQPQHF,TGCGCCAGCAGCTTGGACGGCAGGGGCAGCAATCAGCCCCAGCATTTT
-,TRBJ2-2,TRBV7-9,-,15,CASSRQVTNTGELFF,TGTGCCAGCAGCAGACAGGTTACGAACACCGGGGAGCTGTTTTTT
-,TRBJ2-2,TRBV29-1,-,13,CSVEGTNTGELFF,TGCAGCGTTGAAGGAACTAACACCGGGGAGCTGTTTTTT
-,TRBJ1-3,TRBV3-1/TRBV3-2,-,14,CASSQSISGNTIYF,TGTGCCAGCAGCCAATCAATCTCTGGAAACACCATATATTTT
-,TRBJ1-2,TRBV30,few,14,CAWSAGGGNYGYTF,TGTGCCTGGAGTGCTGGAGGAGGTAACTATGGCTACACCTTC
-,TRBJ1-5,TRBV4-1,-,16,CASSQDQGLGNQPQHF,TGCGCCAGCAGCCAAGATCAGGGCTTGGGCAATCAGCCCCAGCATTTT
-,TRBJ2-5,TRBV5-6,-,13,CASSAPRSKTQYF,TGTGCCAGCAGCGCCCCGAGGAGTAAGACCCAGTACTTC
-,TRBJ2-2,TRBV5-5,-,14,CASSLQGDTGELFF,TGTGCCAGCAGCCTACAGGGTGACACCGGGGAGCTGTTTTTT
-,TRBJ2-3,TRBV9,-,13,CASSVGAADTQYF,TGTGCCAGCAGCGTAGGGGCAGCAGATACGCAGTATTTT
TRBD1,TRBJ1-4,TRBV5-6,-,17,CASSSYPGTGFNEKLFF,TGTGCCAGCAGCTCCTACCCCGGGACAGGGTTTAATGAAAAACTGTTTTTT
-,TRBJ1-1,TRBV4-2,-,16,CASSQESWGGRAEAFF,TGTGCCAGCAGCCAAGAGTCGTGGGGGGGCCGGGCTGAAGCTTTCTTT
TRBD1,TRBJ1-3,TRBV27,-,17,CASTHIGPGGVGNTIYF,TGTGCCAGCACCCATATAGGGCCAGGGGGCGTCGGAAACACCATATATTTT
-,TRBJ2-2,TRBV23-1,-,15,CASSRAPGDTGELFF,TGCGCCAGCAGTCGGGCTCCAGGGGACACCGGGGAGCTGTTTTTT
TRBD1,TRBJ1-2,TRBV3-1/TRBV3-2,-,15,CASSQGGTGGGGYTF,TGTGCCAGCAGCCAAGGGGGGACAGGGGGCGGTGGCTACACCTTC
TRBD1,TRBJ1-2,TRBV2,-,13,CASTGVQDYGYTF,TGTGCCAGTACAGGGGTTCAGGACTATGGCTACACCTTC
-,TRBJ1-5,TRBV5-5,-,13,CASSGTPNQPQHF,TGTGCCAGCAGCGGGACACCCAATCAGCCCCAGCATTTT
-,TRBJ1-1,TRBV5-4,-,15,CASSRQDGENTEAFF,TGTGCCAGCAGTCGACAGGACGGGGAGAACACTGAAGCTTTCTTT
TRBD1,TRBJ1-2,TRBV7-9,-,16,CASSLDRGRANYGYTF,TGTGCCAGCAGCTTAGACAGGGGGCGAGCTAACTATGGCTACACCTTC
-,TRBJ1-1,TRBV18,-,15,CASSPPAGRDTEAFF,TGTGCCAGCTCACCACCGGCGGGCCGGGACACTGAAGCTTTCTTT
TRBD2,TRBJ2-1,TRBV7-9,once,17,CASSLVIGTSGGLEQFF,TGTGCCAGCAGCTTAGTTATAGGGACTAGCGGGGGCCTTGAGCAGTTCTTC
-,TRBJ1-1,TRBV6-2/TRBV6-3,-,13,CASSTQANTEAFF,TGTGCCAGCAGTACCCAGGCGAACACTGAAGCTTTCTTT
TRBD1,TRBJ1-6,TRBV16,-,16,CASSQTGTDYNSPLHF,TGTGCCAGCAGCCAAACCGGGACAGATTATAATTCACCCCTCCACTTT